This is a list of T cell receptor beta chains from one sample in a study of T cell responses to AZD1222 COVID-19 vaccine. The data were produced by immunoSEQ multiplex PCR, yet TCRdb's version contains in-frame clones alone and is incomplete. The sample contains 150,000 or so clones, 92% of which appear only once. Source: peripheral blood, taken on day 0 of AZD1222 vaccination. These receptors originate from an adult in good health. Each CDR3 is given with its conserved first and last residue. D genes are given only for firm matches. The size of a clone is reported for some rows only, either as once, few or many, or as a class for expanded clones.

TGTGCCAGCAGTTCACAGGGTAGGACTGAAGCTTTCTTT,CASSSQGRTEAFF,TRBV28,.,.,TRBJ1-1
TGTGCCAGCAGCTTGGACAGTAATGAAAAACTGTTTTTT,CASSLDSNEKLFF,TRBV5-5,.,.,TRBJ1-4
TGTGCCAGTAGTACCGGGACAGGCTTCACCTACAATGAGCAGTTCTTC,CASSTGTGFTYNEQFF,TRBV19,.,TRBD1,TRBJ2-1
TGTGCCAGCCGAAGCTTCGGGGGACAGGGGGACAATGGCTACACCTTC,CASRSFGGQGDNGYTF,TRBV11-2,.,TRBD1,TRBJ1-2
TGTGCCAGCAGTTCTCGTGGGAGAAAAGCCTTTGAGTCACCCCTCCACTTT,CASSSRGRKAFESPLHF,TRBV28,.,.,TRBJ1-6
TGTGCCAGCAGCTTAGGGGCCCCCTACGAGCAGTACTTC,CASSLGAPYEQYF,TRBV11-2,.,.,TRBJ2-7
TGTGCCAGCAGCCAAGATGCACAGACTAGCGGACTCTACGAGCAGTACTTC,CASSQDAQTSGLYEQYF,TRBV3-1/TRBV3-2,.,TRBD2,TRBJ2-7
TGCGCCAGCAGTGCGGGGACATCCTACAATGAGCAGTTCTTC,CASSAGTSYNEQFF,TRBV10-1,few,.,TRBJ2-1
TGCGCCAGCAGCTTGTCGAGGAACACTGAAGCTTTCTTT,CASSLSRNTEAFF,TRBV5-1,few,.,TRBJ1-1
TGTGCCAGCAGTCACAGGACAGGGACCGGGGAGCTGTTTTTT,CASSHRTGTGELFF,TRBV6-5,once,TRBD1,TRBJ2-2
TGTGCCAGCAGCTCAGGGGATTCTAGCACAGATACGCAGTATTTT,CASSSGDSSTDTQYF,TRBV5-5,.,.,TRBJ2-3
TGTGCCACCAGCAGGGACACAGGCACAGATACGCAGTATTTT,CATSRDTGTDTQYF,TRBV15,.,.,TRBJ2-3
TGTGCCAGCAGGCACCGGGACAGGGATGGCTACACCTTC,CASRHRDRDGYTF,TRBV28,.,TRBD1,TRBJ1-2
TGTGCCAGCAGGTTGTCGGCAGGGGGAGGCGGGGAGCTGTTTTTT,CASRLSAGGGGELFF,TRBV6-5,once,.,TRBJ2-2
TGCGCCAGCAGTCAATCTCTAGCGGGGGGCTCGAACACCGGGGAGCTGTTTTTT,CASSQSLAGGSNTGELFF,TRBV23-1,few,TRBD2,TRBJ2-2
TGTGCCAGTAGGGCCAGGGGATCCTATGGCTACACCTTC,CASRARGSYGYTF,TRBV19,once,.,TRBJ1-2
TGTGCCAGTTCGTATTACGGACGTTTGAACACTGAAGCTTTCTTT,CASSYYGRLNTEAFF,TRBV6-5,.,.,TRBJ1-1
TGTGCCAGCAGTTCAGGACTGGCCTCCCCCCAGTACTTC,CASSSGLASPQYF,TRBV27,once,.,TRBJ2-5
TGTGCCATCACCGAACAGGGTACCTCTGGGGCCAACGTCCTGACTTTC,CAITEQGTSGANVLTF,TRBV10-3,.,.,TRBJ2-6
TGCAGCGTCGGGACCGATTACTACGAGCAGTACTTC,CSVGTDYYEQYF,TRBV29-1,.,.,TRBJ2-7
TGTGCCAGCAGTGAACTCGGGGGCTATGGCTACACCTTC,CASSELGGYGYTF,TRBV6-1,.,.,TRBJ1-2
TGTGCCAGCAGCGTCCGGCAGGGGGCAGATACGCAGTATTTT,CASSVRQGADTQYF,TRBV9,.,TRBD1,TRBJ2-3
TGTGCCAGCAGTGAAGGAGGACAGGTTAACTATAATTCACCCCTCCACTTT,CASSEGGQVNYNSPLHF,TRBV2,.,TRBD1,TRBJ1-6
TGTGCCACCAGTGACCCCGGGACAGGGAACTATGGCTACACCTTC,CATSDPGTGNYGYTF,TRBV24-1,.,TRBD1,TRBJ1-2
TGTGCCAGCAGCGGGATAGAGACCCAGTACTTC,CASSGIETQYF,TRBV28,.,.,TRBJ2-5
TGTGCCAGCAGCCCACGCCACTACGAGCAGTACTTC,CASSPRHYEQYF,TRBV7-9,.,.,TRBJ2-7
TGTGCCAGCAGGGAACATGGTGGCGGCAACTATGGCTACACCTTC,CASREHGGGNYGYTF,TRBV3-1/TRBV3-2,.,.,TRBJ1-2
TGTGCCAGCAGCTTAGTCGGGCGGGGGGCCAACGTCCTGACTTTC,CASSLVGRGANVLTF,TRBV7-8,.,.,TRBJ2-6
TGCGCCAGCAGCTTGCAGGGGGATAGCAATCAGCCCCAGCATTTT,CASSLQGDSNQPQHF,TRBV5-1,.,TRBD1,TRBJ1-5
TGTGCCAGCAGCGTGTACACCGGGGAGCTGTTTTTT,CASSVYTGELFF,TRBV9,once,.,TRBJ2-2
TGTGCCAGCAGCCCAGGACAGGTTCTCACCGGGGAGCTGTTTTTT,CASSPGQVLTGELFF,TRBV5-8,.,TRBD1,TRBJ2-2
TGTGCCACCAAGGACAGTGTCTCCTACAATGAGCAGTTCTTC,CATKDSVSYNEQFF,TRBV10-3,.,.,TRBJ2-1
TGTGCCAGCAGTTATGGGACAGGAGATAACACTGAAGCTTTCTTT,CASSYGTGDNTEAFF,TRBV28,.,TRBD1,TRBJ1-1
TGTGCCAGTAGTATTTTGACAGGGGGCGTCTTTTGGCAGCCCCAGCATTTT,CASSILTGGVFWQPQHF,TRBV19,.,TRBD1,TRBJ1-5
TGTGCCAGCGGATTTAGCATCTCTGGAAACACCATATATTTT,CASGFSISGNTIYF,TRBV2,.,.,TRBJ1-3
TGTGCCAGCAGCTTGGCTGGGACGGGAACCTACGAGCAGTACTTC,CASSLAGTGTYEQYF,TRBV7-9,few,.,TRBJ2-7
TGTGCCAGCAGCTTGGCCGCGAACACCGGGGAGCTGTTTTTT,CASSLAANTGELFF,TRBV11-3,.,.,TRBJ2-2
TGCGCCAGCAGCTTGGGGGACCCCGCGGACACTGAAGCTTTCTTT,CASSLGDPADTEAFF,TRBV5-1,once,.,TRBJ1-1
TGTGCCAGCAAGGGAGCGGAAGCTCGCAATGAGCAGTTCTTC,CASKGAEARNEQFF,TRBV2,.,.,TRBJ2-1
TGTGCCAGCAGCTTCCAGGACAGGGAGGGTCAGCCCCAGCATTTT,CASSFQDREGQPQHF,TRBV7-8,.,TRBD1,TRBJ1-5
TGTGCCAGCAGTTACTCTGGGGGGCCGAATCAGCCCCAGCATTTT,CASSYSGGPNQPQHF,TRBV6-6,.,.,TRBJ1-5
TGTGCCAGCAGCCCACCCAGAGGGAGCTCCTATAATTCACCCCTCCACTTT,CASSPPRGSSYNSPLHF,TRBV7-2,.,.,TRBJ1-6
TGTGCCAGCAGTCCACCAGTGGGACTGACTAGCACAGATACGCAGTATTTT,CASSPPVGLTSTDTQYF,TRBV28,.,.,TRBJ2-3
TGTGCCAGCAGCTTAGCGCTTACAGATCCGGAGACCCAGTACTTC,CASSLALTDPETQYF,TRBV7-9,.,.,TRBJ2-5